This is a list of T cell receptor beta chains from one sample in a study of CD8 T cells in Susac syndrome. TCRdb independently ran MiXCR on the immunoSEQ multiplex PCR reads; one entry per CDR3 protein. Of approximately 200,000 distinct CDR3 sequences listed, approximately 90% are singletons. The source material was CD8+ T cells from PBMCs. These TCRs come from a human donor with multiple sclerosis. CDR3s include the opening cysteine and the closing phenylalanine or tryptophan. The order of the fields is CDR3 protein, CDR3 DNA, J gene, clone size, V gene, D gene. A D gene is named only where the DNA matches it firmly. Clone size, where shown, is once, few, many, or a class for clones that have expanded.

cdr3_aa: CASSLVAGLGNPQHF
cdr3_nt: TGTGCCAGCAGCTTAGTCGCAGGTTTGGGGAACCCCCAGCATTTT
j_call: TRBJ1-5
clone_size: NA
v_call: TRBV7-2
d_call: NA

cdr3_aa: CSVAGDIQYF
cdr3_nt: TGCAGCGTTGCGGGCGACATTCAGTACTTC
j_call: TRBJ2-4
clone_size: NA
v_call: TRBV29-1
d_call: NA

cdr3_aa: CASKNLGDEEYNEQFF
cdr3_nt: TGTGCCAGCAAGAACCTAGGGGACGAAGAGTACAATGAGCAGTTCTTC
j_call: TRBJ2-1
clone_size: NA
v_call: TRBV12-3/TRBV12-4
d_call: NA

cdr3_aa: CASSFTGGGWGEQFF
cdr3_nt: TGTGCCAGCAGTTTTACAGGGGGCGGTTGGGGTGAGCAGTTCTTC
j_call: TRBJ2-1
clone_size: once
v_call: TRBV3-1
d_call: TRBD1

cdr3_aa: CASSQYYEQFF
cdr3_nt: TGTGCCAGCAGCCAGTATTATGAGCAGTTCTTC
j_call: TRBJ2-1
clone_size: NA
v_call: TRBV14
d_call: NA

cdr3_aa: CSGSQGGNTEAFF
cdr3_nt: TGCAGCGGCTCACAGGGGGGGAACACTGAAGCTTTCTTT
j_call: TRBJ1-1
clone_size: NA
v_call: TRBV29-1
d_call: TRBD1

cdr3_aa: CSANDEQFF
cdr3_nt: TGCAGTGCTAACGATGAGCAGTTCTTC
j_call: TRBJ2-1
clone_size: NA
v_call: TRBV20-1
d_call: NA

cdr3_aa: CASSRRVARAVIQEQFF
cdr3_nt: TGCGCCAGCAGCCGCAGAGTGGCGCGGGCGGTCATACAGGAGCAGTTCTTC
j_call: TRBJ2-1
clone_size: NA
v_call: TRBV4-1
d_call: NA

cdr3_aa: CASSQVRIAGGPSFEPQYF
cdr3_nt: TGCGCCAGCAGCCAAGTCAGGATTGCGGGAGGGCCTTCCTTCGAACCGCAGTACTTC
j_call: TRBJ2-7
clone_size: NA
v_call: TRBV4-3
d_call: TRBD2

cdr3_aa: CASSHFETTNTEAFF
cdr3_nt: TGTGCCAGCAGCCACTTCGAGACAACTAACACTGAAGCTTTCTTT
j_call: TRBJ1-1
clone_size: NA
v_call: TRBV16
d_call: NA

cdr3_aa: CATSRQDTQYF
cdr3_nt: TGTGCCACCAGCCGACAGGATACGCAGTATTTT
j_call: TRBJ2-3
clone_size: NA
v_call: TRBV24-1
d_call: NA

cdr3_aa: CASSPGTSWETQYF
cdr3_nt: TGTGCCAGCAGTCCCGGGACTAGCTGGGAGACCCAGTACTTC
j_call: TRBJ2-5
clone_size: NA
v_call: TRBV28
d_call: TRBD2

cdr3_aa: CSAGLASSYNEQFF
cdr3_nt: TGCAGTGCCGGTCTAGCGAGCTCCTACAATGAGCAGTTCTTC
j_call: TRBJ2-1
clone_size: NA
v_call: TRBV20-1
d_call: NA

cdr3_aa: CASSDPPGTEAFF
cdr3_nt: TGCGCCAGCAGTGACCCTCCGGGGACTGAAGCTTTCTTT
j_call: TRBJ1-1
clone_size: NA
v_call: TRBV10-1
d_call: NA

cdr3_aa: CASSQAFTEAFF
cdr3_nt: TGTGCCAGCAGCCAGGCCTTCACTGAAGCTTTCTTT
j_call: TRBJ1-1
clone_size: NA
v_call: TRBV14
d_call: NA

cdr3_aa: CASSFRGRSRDEQYF
cdr3_nt: TGTGCCAGCAGCTTCAGAGGGCGGAGCCGAGACGAGCAGTACTTC
j_call: TRBJ2-7
clone_size: NA
v_call: TRBV11-2
d_call: NA

cdr3_aa: CASSLLTSGLYNEQFF
cdr3_nt: TGTGCCAGCAGTCTACTGACTAGCGGACTCTACAATGAGCAGTTCTTC
j_call: TRBJ2-1
clone_size: once
v_call: TRBV27
d_call: TRBD2

cdr3_aa: CASSQGGASSYNEQFF
cdr3_nt: TGCGCCAGCAGTCAAGGGGGTGCAAGCTCCTACAATGAGCAGTTCTTC
j_call: TRBJ2-1
clone_size: NA
v_call: TRBV5-1
d_call: NA

cdr3_aa: CASSQGATPINQPQHF
cdr3_nt: TGCGCCAGCAGCCAAGGTGCGACCCCGATAAATCAGCCCCAGCATTTT
j_call: TRBJ1-5
clone_size: NA
v_call: TRBV4-1
d_call: NA

cdr3_aa: CATSGTTGRSTDTQYF
cdr3_nt: TGTGCCACCAGTGGAACGACGGGGAGGAGCACAGATACGCAGTATTTT
j_call: TRBJ2-3
clone_size: once
v_call: TRBV24-1
d_call: NA

cdr3_aa: CASSQDEDPYNTQYF
cdr3_nt: TGCGCCAGCAGCCAAGATGAAGACCCTTACAATACGCAGTATTTT
j_call: TRBJ2-3
clone_size: NA
v_call: TRBV4-1
d_call: NA

cdr3_aa: CATYYSLYGYTF
cdr3_nt: TGTGCCACCTATTACTCTCTCTATGGCTACACCTTC
j_call: TRBJ1-2
clone_size: NA
v_call: TRBV19
d_call: NA

cdr3_aa: CASTRQGSYTEAFF
cdr3_nt: TGTGCCAGCACCAGACAGGGTTCGTACACTGAAGCTTTCTTT
j_call: TRBJ1-1
clone_size: NA
v_call: TRBV2
d_call: TRBD1

cdr3_aa: CASSPGPENTEAFF
cdr3_nt: TGTGCCAGCAGCCCAGGGCCGGAGAACACTGAAGCTTTCTTT
j_call: TRBJ1-1
clone_size: NA
v_call: TRBV7-9
d_call: NA

cdr3_aa: CSVQINTGELFF
cdr3_nt: TGCAGCGTCCAAATAAACACCGGGGAGCTGTTTTTT
j_call: TRBJ2-2
clone_size: NA
v_call: TRBV29-1
d_call: NA

cdr3_aa: CSVEGPPNEQFF
cdr3_nt: TGCAGCGTTGAAGGACCTCCAAATGAGCAGTTCTTC
j_call: TRBJ2-1
clone_size: NA
v_call: TRBV29-1
d_call: NA

cdr3_aa: CASSADRGSYNKQFF
cdr3_nt: TGTGCCAGCAGTGCAGACAGGGGGTCCTACAATAAGCAGTTCTTC
j_call: TRBJ2-1
clone_size: NA
v_call: TRBV2
d_call: TRBD1

cdr3_aa: CASGLRTGGSWTQYF
cdr3_nt: TGTGCTAGTGGTTTGAGGACAGGGGGGAGTTGGACCCAGTACTTC
j_call: TRBJ2-5
clone_size: NA
v_call: TRBV12-5
d_call: TRBD1

cdr3_aa: CARNTGTRRNTEAFF
cdr3_nt: TGTGCCAGAAATACAGGGACGAGAAGGAACACTGAAGCTTTCTTT
j_call: TRBJ1-1
clone_size: once
v_call: TRBV27
d_call: NA

cdr3_aa: CASTAGAKNIQYF
cdr3_nt: TGTGCCAGCACCGCTGGAGCCAAAAACATTCAGTACTTC
j_call: TRBJ2-4
clone_size: NA
v_call: TRBV12-3/TRBV12-4
d_call: NA